This entry concerns a single T cell receptor (beta chain). Measured with immunoSEQ multiplex PCR; TCRdb has only the in-frame clones, and not every one. Altogether fewer than 120,000 clones are present, approximately 88% being singletons, with the ten largest covering about 3.9%. This entry is derived from a study of control samples from healthy donors and cancer patients. Sequenced material: PBMCs. The clonotype comes from an older woman with lung cancer.

The CDR3 nucleotides are TGTGCCAGCAGCTCCAGGGAATCCTATAATTCACCCCTCCACTTT. It encodes CASSSRESYNSPLHF. This chain links TRBV7-2 with TRBJ1-6; D perhaps matches TRBD1 (5 bases). Between the trimmed V and J ends, which lost 4 bases and 1 base, there was a span of 8 bases. Looked up from germline, CDR1 is SGHTA and CDR2 is FQGNSA. CDR3 length: 15 amino acids.